This TCR beta chain stems from a study of vaccination effects on CD4 cells after COVID-19. Overall study: Post-vaccine samples followed the second dose by a median of 72 days.

Antigen-specific CD4+ T cells expanded by the ViraFEST assay with viral peptide pools were then sequenced. The culture ran for 10 days before CD4+ T cells were isolated. Everyone in the study got two shots of either the BNT162b2 or mRNA-1273 vaccine. The V end was cut by 4 bases, the J end by 2 bases, with 5 bases between. The CDR3 spans 12 residues. Per the germline V gene, CDR1 is SGHAT and CDR2 is FQDESV (reference sequence). Study-level results: By a late point after vaccination, infection- and vaccine-induced clones had shrunk markedly through clonal contraction.

The sample holds one count of this clone. Its matching antigen is unknown. Here immunoSEQ multiplex PCR was the method, and the copy in TCRdb shows in-frame clones only, minus some. This sample carries 30,000 to 40,000 clones, approximately 84% of them seen once, and the ten largest clones take around 2%. The sample in question was CD4+ T cells from PBMCs cultured with HCoV-NL63 spike peptides, obtained after COVID-19 vaccination. The sequence was collected from a human donor who received a COVID-19 vaccine. Some clones in this sample may be carry-over from other donors' samples. J is TRBJ1-2 and V is TRBV11-1; no definite D call. CDR3 region: CASSWNNYGYTF. CDR3 nucleotide sequence: TGTGCCAGCAGCTGGAACAACTATGGCTACACCTTC.